The sequence of this T cell receptor beta chain was determined in a study of identifying expanded T cells in peripheral blood. Findings and limits, study-wide: Differentially abundant clones: roughly 1.2 between replicates, 16.4 at two to three weeks, over 18 at four.

About this clone: Its antigen is undetermined.

The V gene's germline CDR1 is SGHVS and CDR2 FNYEAQ. V was clipped by 6 bases and J by 6 bases, with 11 bases between them. The CDR3 spans 13 residues. TCRdb's table, derived via immunoSEQ multiplex PCR, lists solely in-frame clones and lacks some. The sample consists of about 97,000 clones, approximately 90% of them appearing once. During the collection period, no donor immune events like infections were recorded. The sequence was obtained from a person aged 18-70 years in good health. The genes are TRBV7-6 and TRBJ1-4; D remains ambiguous. The specimen was blood. The CDR3 sequence is CASSPREYEKLFF. CDR3 DNA sequence: TGTGCCAGCAGTCCGCGGGAGTATGAAAAACTGTTTTTT.